A selection of T cell receptor beta chains follows, all from one sample in a study of T cell responses to AZD1222 COVID-19 vaccine. Measured with immunoSEQ multiplex PCR; TCRdb has only the in-frame clones, and not every one. The table lists 100,000 to 150,000 clones, roughly 90% of them singletons, with under 2% in the top ten. This specimen was peripheral blood, taken on day 0 of AZD1222 vaccination. The receptor set was obtained from an adult in good health. CDR3s leave out the opening cysteine and the closing phenylalanine or tryptophan.

v_call	j_call	cdr3_aa
TRBV11-2	TRBJ2-1	ASSAYNEQF
TRBV27	TRBJ1-4	ASSLYWASSTNEKLF
TRBV9	TRBJ1-2	ASSSTGFDGYT
TRBV5-1	TRBJ2-7	ASSSTGTYEQY
TRBV12-3/TRBV12-4	TRBJ1-5	ASTTTDRQPQH
TRBV9	TRBJ2-7	ASSVRDRPYEQY
TRBV5-1	TRBJ2-1	ASSLAVNNEQF
TRBV29-1	TRBJ1-5	SVRQGNQPQH
TRBV9	TRBJ1-1	ASTRGVGQGGPNTEAF
TRBV28	TRBJ2-7	ASSFGSSGRNEQY
TRBV7-2	TRBJ2-3	ASSLIPETDTQY
TRBV24-1	TRBJ1-2	ATSDTGTNYGYT
TRBV7-2	TRBJ2-7	ASSQGTTTGGYEQY
TRBV29-1	TRBJ1-2	SVPQGEMWDGYT
TRBV6-2/TRBV6-3	TRBJ2-3	ASTPLEESTDTQY
TRBV6-5	TRBJ2-7	ASSYSVMGSSYEQY
TRBV6-8	TRBJ1-6	ASSSGKDSPLH